This TCR beta chain was obtained from a study of identical twins. Germline values: CDR1 DFQATT, CDR2 SNEGSKA (reference sequence). The CDR3 contains 15 residues. V was trimmed by 1 base and J by 2 bases, leaving 11 bases between them. Everyone who donated was a healthy Caucasian. It was template switching that added a universal primer site, and there were unique molecular identifiers on the cDNA. MiXCR, run by TCRdb on the 5' RACE reads, gives a single entry per CDR3 protein. The repertoire holds around 1.7 million distinct CDR3 sequences, with 25% to 35% as singletons. The TCR was taken from a newborn girl in good health. The sequencing input was cord blood. V gene TRBV20-1 combines with J gene TRBJ1-4, with D hard to call. CDR3 region: CSARGAPRTNEKLFF. CDR3 sequence (DNA): TGCAGTGCTAGAGGGGCCCCCAGGACTAATGAAAAACTGTTTTTT.